One sample yielded the 10 T cell receptor beta chains listed below, sequenced in a study of cytomegalovirus exposure and HLA in healthy donors. PCR used 60 Vbeta primers and 13 Jbeta primers. Here immunoSEQ multiplex PCR was the method, and the copy in TCRdb shows in-frame clones only, minus some. The sample has fewer than 350,000 clones, roughly 89% seen once. Sequenced sample: PBMCs. The receptors here all came from a young woman in good health and CMV-seronegative.

The chain is built from TRBV9 and TRBJ2-2; possible D gene TRBD1, 6 bases. V lost 3 bases and J lost 3, with 12 bases in between. Germline V lookup: CDR1 SGDLS, CDR2 YYNGEE. CDR3 length: 15 amino acids. The CDR3 DNA reads TGTGCCAGCAGCGGGGGCAGGGGTGACACCGGGGAGCTGTTTTTT. It encodes CASSGGRGDTGELFF.

The chain has TRBV9 and TRBJ1-1; a possible D gene is TRBD1 (6 bases). Germline assignment: CDR1 SGDLS and CDR2 YYNGEE. The CDR3 is 15 residues long. The V and J ends lost 3 bases and 1 base respectively, with 13 bases between them. This CDR3 reads CASSEPGHPNTEAFF. The DNA for the CDR3 is TGTGCCAGCAGCGAGCCGGGACACCCGAACACTGAAGCTTTCTTT.

The chain joins TRBV9 to TRBJ2-1; possibly TRBD2 for D (6 bases). CDR3 length: 14 residues. Germline values: CDR1 SGDLS, CDR2 YYNGEE. V lost 4 bases, J lost 4 bases, and 12 bases lay in between. CDR3 nucleotide sequence: TGTGCCAGCAGCCTCTCAGGAGGGTACAATGAGCAGTTCTTC. It is translated as CASSLSGGYNEQFF. Full variable domain (missing parts from reference TRBV9 and TRBJ2-1): DSGVTQTPKHLITATGQRVTLRCSPRSGDLSVYWYQQSLDQGLQFLIQYYNGEERAKGNILERFSAQQFPDLHSELNLSSLELGDSALYFCASSLSGGYNEQFFGPGTRLTVL.

V gene TRBV10-3 combines with J gene TRBJ1-2, with D maybe TRBD1 (6 bases). The CDR3 covers 14 residues. Germline CDR1 and CDR2: ENHRY and SYGVKD. Trimming took 5 bases from V and 7 from J, leaving 17 bases between them. The CDR3 loop is CAISRDRLNPGYTF. The CDR3 DNA is TGTGCCATCAGTCGAGACAGGCTAAACCCTGGCTACACCTTC.

V usage is TRBV9 and J usage is TRBJ2-2; tentative D call: TRBD2 (5 bases). V lost 4 bases and J 7 bases, leaving 17 bases between the germline ends. CDR3 size: 15 residues. Germline CDR1 is SGDLS and CDR2 is YYNGEE. CDR3 DNA: TGTGCCAGCAGCCCACTAGACCGGGTTTTCGGGGAGCTGTTTTTT. Translation: CASSPLDRVFGELFF.

This clone has a handful of counts. The rearrangement uses TRBV9 and TRBJ1-5; D is undetermined. Between the trimmed V and J ends, which lost 0 bases and 1 base, there was a span of 5 bases. CDR3 length: 14 amino acids. Germline V gene sequence: CDR1 SGDLS, CDR2 YYNGEE. DNA for the CDR3: TGTGCCAGCAGCGTAGCTGCGAGCAATCAGCCCCAGCATTTT. It translates to CASSVAASNQPQHF.

This chain joins TRBV7-8 and TRBJ1-3; no clear D. The CDR3 runs 16 residues. The germline CDR1 and CDR2 sequences are SGHVS and FQNEAQ. V was pared by 1 base and J by 0 bases, with 10 bases between. CDR3 sequence reads: CASSLEEVRSGNTIYF. For the CDR3, the DNA is TGTGCCAGCAGCTTAGAGGAGGTCCGCTCTGGAAACACCATATATTTT.

The rearrangement joins TRBV29-1 to TRBJ1-2; 8 bases align to TRBD1. The CDR3 covers 15 residues. J was trimmed by 3 bases and V by 3 bases; bases with no gene match: 9. Germline CDR1 SQVTM, CDR2 ANQGSEA. The CDR3 nucleotides are TGCAGCGTTGAGGGTTTACAGGGGGGATACTATGGCTACACCTTC. Its protein is CSVEGLQGGYYGYTF.

The V gene is TRBV29-1, the J gene TRBJ1-1, with D possibly being TRBD1 (5 bases). Germline loops: CDR1 SQVTM, CDR2 ANQGSEA. This CDR3 is built from 13 residues. V lost 6 bases and J 2 bases, leaving 13 bases between the germline ends. This CDR3 is CSVLKGPNTEAFF. The CDR3 DNA reads as TGCAGCGTCCTGAAGGGGCCAAACACTGAAGCTTTCTTT.

The table lists this clone with a few counts. The gene calls are TRBV6-4 and TRBJ2-3, with 9 bases lining up with TRBD2. Germline trimming cut 2 bases from V and 1 base from J; bases unmatched to any gene: 4. Germline CDR1 and CDR2: MRHNA and SNTAGT. CDR3 size: 16 residues. The CDR3 here is CASSDDGGGGTDTQYF. The CDR3 nucleotides read TGTGCCAGCAGTGACGACGGCGGGGGGGGCACAGATACGCAGTATTTT.